This record concerns one TCR beta chain sequence. Its antigen is not known. The V gene lost 6 bases and the J gene lost 4 bases, with 21 bases spanning the gap. Per the germline V gene, CDR1 is SGHAT and CDR2 is FQNNGV. The CDR3 contains 16 residues. The data were obtained in a study of siplizumab effects on memory and regulatory T cells. Overall study results and limits: The study did not confirm that proliferating Tregs from siplizumab cultures were suppressive. Both greater diversity than memory cells and a major contribution to the alloresponse seemed to characterize naive T cells. Most alloreactive clones went unmapped to unstimulated subsets; only a minor fraction mapped.

Each sample yielded roughly 9.3 x 10^4 assayed TCR templates. Sequencing was performed with immunoSEQ multiplex PCR; in TCRdb, only in-frame clones are kept and a portion is missing. The table shows roughly 62,000 clones, with roughly 85% occurring only once. This clonotype originated in a human donor in good health. The chain uses TRBV11-2 and TRBJ2-5; D perhaps matches TRBD2 (6 bases). What was sequenced was memory CD4+ T cells sorted from blood. This chain's CDR3 is CASSFYLNLARETQYF. CDR3 DNA: TGTGCCAGCAGTTTTTACTTGAATCTAGCGAGAGAGACCCAGTACTTC.